A single TCR beta chain is shown here with its context. The data were taken from a study of blood T cell repertoires in COVID-19. Study background: T cells, B-cell-depleted T cells, or PBMCs supplied cDNA or gDNA.

The germline V and J ends were trimmed by 3 bases and 3 bases, with 13 bases remaining between them. CDR1 is SGHRS, CDR2 YFSETQ, per germline. CDR3 size: 14 residues. Clones were read by immunoSEQ multiplex PCR, and TCRdb kept only the in-frame ones, dropping some. Among 130,000 to 150,000 clones listed, roughly 87% were seen once. The sequencing input was peripheral blood. The clonotype originates from a woman between 50 and 59 years old with acute or convalescent COVID-19. This chain joins TRBV5-1 and TRBJ2-7, with D possibly matching TRBD1 (6 bases). CDR3 sequence: CASSSQGKDYEQYF. CDR3 nucleotides: TGCGCCAGCAGCTCGCAGGGGAAAGACTACGAGCAGTACTTC.